This T cell receptor beta chain emerged from a study of T cell changes during pregnancy in multiple sclerosis. This CDR3 is built from 15 residues. Germline CDR1 reads MNHNY; CDR2 reads SVGAGI (reference sequence). Unmatched junction bases numbered 11, after V lost 11 bases and J lost 5 bases. Only in-frame clones appear in the TCRdb table, and some are missing; sequencing was by immunoSEQ multiplex PCR. The sample lists around 21,000 clones; about 87% were seen once. This sequence originates from a female donor in good health, enrolled as a control in a pregnancy study. Sequenced material: CD8+ T cells from peripheral blood mononuclear cells, taken in the third trimester of pregnancy. The chain uses TRBV6-6 and TRBJ2-5; 13 bases align to TRBD2. The CDR3 loop reads CAGETSGRTQETQYF. In DNA, the CDR3 is TGTGCCGGCGAGACTAGCGGGAGGACTCAGGAGACCCAGTACTTC.